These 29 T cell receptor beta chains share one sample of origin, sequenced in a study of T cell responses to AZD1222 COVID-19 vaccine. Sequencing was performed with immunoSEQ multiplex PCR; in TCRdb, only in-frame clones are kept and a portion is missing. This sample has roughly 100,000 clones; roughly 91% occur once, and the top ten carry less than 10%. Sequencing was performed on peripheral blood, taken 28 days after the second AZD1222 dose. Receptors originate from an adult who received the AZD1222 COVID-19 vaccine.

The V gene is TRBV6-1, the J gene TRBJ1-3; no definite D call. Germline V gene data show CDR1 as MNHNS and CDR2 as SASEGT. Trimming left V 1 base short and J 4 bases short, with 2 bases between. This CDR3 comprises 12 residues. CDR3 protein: CASSEVGNTIYF. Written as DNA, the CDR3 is TGTGCCAGCAGTGAAGTGGGAAACACCATATATTTT.

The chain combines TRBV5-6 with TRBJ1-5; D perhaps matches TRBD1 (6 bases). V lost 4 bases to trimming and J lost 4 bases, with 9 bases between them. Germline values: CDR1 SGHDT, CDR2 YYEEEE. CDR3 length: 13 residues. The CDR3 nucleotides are TGTGCCAGCAGCACAGGGCGGAATCAGCCCCAGCATTTT. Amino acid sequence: CASSTGRNQPQHF.

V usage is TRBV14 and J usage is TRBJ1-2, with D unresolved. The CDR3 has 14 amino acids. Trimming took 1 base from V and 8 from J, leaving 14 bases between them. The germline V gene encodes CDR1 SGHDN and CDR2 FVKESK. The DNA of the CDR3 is TGTGCCAGCAGCCAAGGATCCCATTTAGGAGGCTACACCTTC. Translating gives CASSQGSHLGGYTF. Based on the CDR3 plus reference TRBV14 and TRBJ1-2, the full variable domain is EAGVTQFPSHSVIEKGQTVTLRCDPISGHDNLYWYRRVMGKEIKFLLHFVKESKQDESGMPNNRFLAERTGGTYSTLKVQPAELEDSGVYFCASSQGSHLGGYTFGSGTRLTVV.

CDR3 nucleotides: TGTGCCAGCACTCCCTTCCCTTTACTTAACTATGGCTACACCTTC. It translates to CASTPFPLLNYGYTF. The rearrangement uses TRBV7-2 and TRBJ1-2, with D uncertain. Germline V gives CDR1 SGHTA, CDR2 FQGNSA. The CDR3 spans 15 residues. V was shortened by 7 bases and J by 1 base, with 16 bases between the two germline ends.

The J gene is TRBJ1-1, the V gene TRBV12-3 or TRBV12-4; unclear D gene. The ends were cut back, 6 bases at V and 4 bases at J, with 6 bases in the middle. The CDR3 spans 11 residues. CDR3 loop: CASRKSTEAFF. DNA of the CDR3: TGTGCCAGCAGGAAGAGCACTGAAGCTTTCTTT.

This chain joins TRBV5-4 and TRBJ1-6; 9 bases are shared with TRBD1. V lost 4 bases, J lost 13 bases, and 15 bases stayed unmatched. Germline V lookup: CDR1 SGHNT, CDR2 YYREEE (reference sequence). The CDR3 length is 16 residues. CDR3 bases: TGTGCCAGCAGCCCAACAGTAGGGACAGGGACTACTCCCCTCCACTTT. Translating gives CASSPTVGTGTTPLHF. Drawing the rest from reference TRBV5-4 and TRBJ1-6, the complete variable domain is ETGVTQSPTHLIKTRGQQVTLRCSSQSGHNTVSWYQQALGQGPQFIFQYYREEENGRGNFPPRFSGLQFPNYSSELNVNALELDDSALYLCASSPTVGTGTTPLHFGNGTRLTVT.

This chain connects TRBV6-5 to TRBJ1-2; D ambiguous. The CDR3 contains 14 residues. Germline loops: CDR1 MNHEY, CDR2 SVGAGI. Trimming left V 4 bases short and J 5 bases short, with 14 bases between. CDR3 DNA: TGTGCCAGCAGTTCGGACGGAGGGAATTATGGCTACACCTTC. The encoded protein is CASSSDGGNYGYTF.

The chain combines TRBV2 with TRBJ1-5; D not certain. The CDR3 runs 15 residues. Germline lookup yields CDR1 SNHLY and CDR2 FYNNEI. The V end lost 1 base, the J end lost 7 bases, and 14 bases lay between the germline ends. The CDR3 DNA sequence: TGTGCCAGCAGTGAAGGGTCTCCGGATTGGCAGCCCCAGCATTTT. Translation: CASSEGSPDWQPQHF.

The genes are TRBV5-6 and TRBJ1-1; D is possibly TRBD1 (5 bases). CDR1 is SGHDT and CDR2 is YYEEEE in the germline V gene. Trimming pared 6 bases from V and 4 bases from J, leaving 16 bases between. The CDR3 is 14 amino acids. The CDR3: CASTFYGAGTEAFF. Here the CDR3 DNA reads TGTGCCAGCACCTTCTATGGGGCGGGCACTGAAGCTTTCTTT.

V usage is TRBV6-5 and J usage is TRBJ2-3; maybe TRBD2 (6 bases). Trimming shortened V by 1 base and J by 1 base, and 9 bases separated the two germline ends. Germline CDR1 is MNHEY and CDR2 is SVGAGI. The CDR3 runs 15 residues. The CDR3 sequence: CASSYWGVGTDTQYF. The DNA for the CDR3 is TGTGCCAGCAGTTACTGGGGGGTGGGCACAGATACGCAGTATTTT.

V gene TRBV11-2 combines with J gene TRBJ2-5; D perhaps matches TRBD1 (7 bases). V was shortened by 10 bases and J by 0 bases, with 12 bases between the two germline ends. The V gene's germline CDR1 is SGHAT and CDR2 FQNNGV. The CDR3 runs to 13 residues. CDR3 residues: CATQGGNQETQYF. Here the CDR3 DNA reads TGTGCCACCCAGGGGGGTAACCAAGAGACCCAGTACTTC.

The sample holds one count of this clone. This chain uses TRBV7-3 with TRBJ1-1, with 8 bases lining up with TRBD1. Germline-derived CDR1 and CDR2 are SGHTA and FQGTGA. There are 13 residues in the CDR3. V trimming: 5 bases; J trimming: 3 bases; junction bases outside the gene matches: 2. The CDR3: CASSPDRDTEAFF. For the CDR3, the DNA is TGTGCCAGCAGCCCGGACAGGGACACTGAAGCTTTCTTT.

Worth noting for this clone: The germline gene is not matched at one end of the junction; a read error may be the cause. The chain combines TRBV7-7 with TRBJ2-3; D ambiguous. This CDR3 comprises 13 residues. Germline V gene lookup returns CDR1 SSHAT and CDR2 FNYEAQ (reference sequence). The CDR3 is CASSLIRADTQYF. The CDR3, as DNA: TGTGCTAGCAGCTTGATTAGGGCAGATACGCAGTATTTT. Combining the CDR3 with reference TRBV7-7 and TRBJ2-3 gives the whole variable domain GAGVSQSPRYKVTKRGQDVTLRCDPISSHATLYWYQQALGQGPEFLTYFNYEAQPDKSGLPSDRFSAERPEGSISTLTIQRTEQRDSAMYRCASSLIRADTQYFGPGTRLTVL.

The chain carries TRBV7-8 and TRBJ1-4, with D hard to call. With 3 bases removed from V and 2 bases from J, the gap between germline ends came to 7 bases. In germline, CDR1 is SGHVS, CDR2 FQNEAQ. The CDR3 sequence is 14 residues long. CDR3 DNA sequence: TGTGCCAGCAGCTTCCGGCCCACTAATGAAAAACTGTTTTTT. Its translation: CASSFRPTNEKLFF.

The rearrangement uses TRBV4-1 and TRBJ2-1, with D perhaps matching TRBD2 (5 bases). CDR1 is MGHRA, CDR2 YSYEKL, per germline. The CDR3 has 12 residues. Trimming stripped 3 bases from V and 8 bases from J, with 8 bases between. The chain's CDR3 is CASSQARDEQFF. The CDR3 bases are TGCGCCAGCAGCCAGGCGAGGGATGAGCAGTTCTTC.

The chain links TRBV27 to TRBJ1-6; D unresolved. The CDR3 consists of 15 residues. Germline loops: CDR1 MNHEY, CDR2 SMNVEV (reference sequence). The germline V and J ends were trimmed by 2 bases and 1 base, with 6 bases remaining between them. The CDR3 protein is CASSLGDSYNSPLHF. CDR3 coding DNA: TGTGCCAGCAGTTTAGGGGATTCCTATAATTCACCCCTCCACTTT.

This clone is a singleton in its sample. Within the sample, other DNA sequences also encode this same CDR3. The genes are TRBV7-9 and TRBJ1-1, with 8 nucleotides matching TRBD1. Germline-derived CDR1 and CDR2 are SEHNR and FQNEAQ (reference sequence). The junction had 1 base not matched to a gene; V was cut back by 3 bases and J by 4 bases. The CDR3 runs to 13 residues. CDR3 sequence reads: CASSFTGGTEAFF. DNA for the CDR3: TGTGCCAGCAGCTTCACAGGGGGCACTGAAGCTTTCTTT.

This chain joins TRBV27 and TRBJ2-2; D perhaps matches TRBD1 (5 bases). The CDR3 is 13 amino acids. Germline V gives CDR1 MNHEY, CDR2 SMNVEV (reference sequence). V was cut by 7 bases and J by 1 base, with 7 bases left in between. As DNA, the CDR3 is TGTGCCAGCAACGGACAGAACACCGGGGAGCTGTTTTTT. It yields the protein CASNGQNTGELFF.

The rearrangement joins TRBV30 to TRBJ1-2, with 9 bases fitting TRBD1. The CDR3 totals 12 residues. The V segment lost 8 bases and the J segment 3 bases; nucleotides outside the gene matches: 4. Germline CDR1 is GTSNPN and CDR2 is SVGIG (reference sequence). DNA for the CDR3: TGTGCCCATACAGGGGGCGACTATGGCTACACCTTC. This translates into CAHTGGDYGYTF.

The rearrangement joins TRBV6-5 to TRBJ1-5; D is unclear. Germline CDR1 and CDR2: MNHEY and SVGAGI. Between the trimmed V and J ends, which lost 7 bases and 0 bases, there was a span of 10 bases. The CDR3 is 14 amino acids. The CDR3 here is CASMWGYSNQPQHF. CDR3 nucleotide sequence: TGTGCCAGCATGTGGGGATATAGCAATCAGCCCCAGCATTTT.

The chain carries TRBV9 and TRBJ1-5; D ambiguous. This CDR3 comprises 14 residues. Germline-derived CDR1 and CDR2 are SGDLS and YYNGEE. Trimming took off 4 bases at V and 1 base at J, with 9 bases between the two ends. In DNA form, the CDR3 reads TGTGCCAGCAGCAGATTGGGGAGCAATCAGCCCCAGCATTTT. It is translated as CASSRLGSNQPQHF. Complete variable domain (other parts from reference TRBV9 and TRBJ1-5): DSGVTQTPKHLITATGQRVTLRCSPRSGDLSVYWYQQSLDQGLQFLIQYYNGEERAKGNILERFSAQQFPDLHSELNLSSLELGDSALYFCASSRLGSNQPQHFGDGTRLSIL.

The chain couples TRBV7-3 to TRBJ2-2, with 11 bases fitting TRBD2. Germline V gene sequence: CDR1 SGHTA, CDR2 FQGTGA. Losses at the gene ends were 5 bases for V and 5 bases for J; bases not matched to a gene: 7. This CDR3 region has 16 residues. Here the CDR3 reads CASSRLAGFKTGELFF. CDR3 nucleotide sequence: TGTGCCAGCAGCCGACTAGCGGGGTTCAAGACCGGGGAGCTGTTTTTT.

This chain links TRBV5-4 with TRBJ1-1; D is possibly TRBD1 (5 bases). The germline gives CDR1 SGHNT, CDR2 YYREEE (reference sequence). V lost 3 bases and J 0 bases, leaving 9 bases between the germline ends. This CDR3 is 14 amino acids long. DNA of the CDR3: TGTGCCAGCAGCTATCAGACAGTGAACACTGAAGCTTTCTTT. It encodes CASSYQTVNTEAFF.

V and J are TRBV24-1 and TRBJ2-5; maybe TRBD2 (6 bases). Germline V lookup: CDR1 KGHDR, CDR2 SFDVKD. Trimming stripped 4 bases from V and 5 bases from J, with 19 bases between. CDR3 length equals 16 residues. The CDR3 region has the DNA TGTGCCACCAGTGAGGGGGGTGGTTACGGTTGGGAGACCCAGTACTTC. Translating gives CATSEGGGYGWETQYF.

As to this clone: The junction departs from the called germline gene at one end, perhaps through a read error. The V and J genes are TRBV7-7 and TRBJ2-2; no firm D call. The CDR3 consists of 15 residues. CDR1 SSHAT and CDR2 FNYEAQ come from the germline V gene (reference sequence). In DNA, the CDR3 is TGTGCTAGCAGCCCCAACAACCTGAACACCGGGGAGCTGTTTTTT. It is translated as CASSPNNLNTGELFF.

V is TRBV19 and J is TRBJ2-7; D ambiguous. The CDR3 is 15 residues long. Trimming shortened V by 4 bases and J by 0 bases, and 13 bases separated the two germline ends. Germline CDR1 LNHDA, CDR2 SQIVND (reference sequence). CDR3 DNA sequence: TGTGCCAGTAGTAACTCGGTGAGTCACTCCTACGAGCAGTACTTC. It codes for CASSNSVSHSYEQYF.

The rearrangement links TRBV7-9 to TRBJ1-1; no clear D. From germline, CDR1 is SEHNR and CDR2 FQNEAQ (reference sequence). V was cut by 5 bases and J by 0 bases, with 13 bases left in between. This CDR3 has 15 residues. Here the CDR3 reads CASSQMVTLNTEAFF. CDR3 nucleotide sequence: TGTGCCAGCAGCCAAATGGTGACTCTGAACACTGAAGCTTTCTTT.

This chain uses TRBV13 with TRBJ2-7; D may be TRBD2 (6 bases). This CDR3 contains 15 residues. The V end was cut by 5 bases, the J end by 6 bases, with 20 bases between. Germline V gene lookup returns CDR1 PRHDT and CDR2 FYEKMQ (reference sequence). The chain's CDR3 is CASSRLGSGRGEQYF. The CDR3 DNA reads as TGTGCCAGCAGCAGACTAGGATCTGGGCGGGGCGAGCAGTACTTC.

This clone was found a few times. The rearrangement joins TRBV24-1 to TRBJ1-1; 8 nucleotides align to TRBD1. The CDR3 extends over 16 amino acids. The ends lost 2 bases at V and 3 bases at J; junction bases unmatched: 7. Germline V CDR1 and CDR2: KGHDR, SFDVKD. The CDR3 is CATSDSGDRRDTEAFF. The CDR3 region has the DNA TGTGCCACCAGTGATTCAGGGGACAGGAGGGACACTGAAGCTTTCTTT.